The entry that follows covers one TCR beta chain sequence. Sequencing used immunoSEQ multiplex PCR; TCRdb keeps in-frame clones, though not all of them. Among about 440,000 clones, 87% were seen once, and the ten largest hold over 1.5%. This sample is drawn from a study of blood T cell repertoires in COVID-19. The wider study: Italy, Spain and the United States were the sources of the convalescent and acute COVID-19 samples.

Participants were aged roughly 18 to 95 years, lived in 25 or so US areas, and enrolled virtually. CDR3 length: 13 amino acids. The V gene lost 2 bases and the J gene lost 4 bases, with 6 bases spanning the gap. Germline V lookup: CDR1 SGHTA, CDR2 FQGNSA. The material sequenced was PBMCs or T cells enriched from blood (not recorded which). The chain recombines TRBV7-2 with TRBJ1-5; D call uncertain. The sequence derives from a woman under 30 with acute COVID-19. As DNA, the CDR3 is TGTGCCAGCAGCTTAATCCTAAATCAGCCCCAGCATTTT. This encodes CASSLILNQPQHF.